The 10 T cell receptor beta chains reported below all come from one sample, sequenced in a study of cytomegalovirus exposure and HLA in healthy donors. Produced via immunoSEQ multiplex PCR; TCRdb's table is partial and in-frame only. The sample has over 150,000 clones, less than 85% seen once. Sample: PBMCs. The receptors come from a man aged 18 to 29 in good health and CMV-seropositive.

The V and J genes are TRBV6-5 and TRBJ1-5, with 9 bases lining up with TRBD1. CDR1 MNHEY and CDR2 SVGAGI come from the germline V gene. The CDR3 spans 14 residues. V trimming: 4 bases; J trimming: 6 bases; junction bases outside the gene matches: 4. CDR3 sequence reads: CASSSGQGAQPQHF. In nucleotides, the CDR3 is TGTGCCAGCAGTTCGGGACAGGGCGCTCAGCCCCAGCATTTT.

The DNA for the CDR3 is TGTGCCAGCAGCTCAACTAGCGGGGGGTTCTACGAGCAGTACTTC. Its protein is CASSSTSGGFYEQYF. This chain links TRBV28 with TRBJ2-7; 12 bases map to TRBD2. V shed 6 bases and J 3 bases; nucleotides not matched to a gene: 6. Germline V gene lookup returns CDR1 MDHEN and CDR2 SYDVKM. The CDR3 has 15 residues.

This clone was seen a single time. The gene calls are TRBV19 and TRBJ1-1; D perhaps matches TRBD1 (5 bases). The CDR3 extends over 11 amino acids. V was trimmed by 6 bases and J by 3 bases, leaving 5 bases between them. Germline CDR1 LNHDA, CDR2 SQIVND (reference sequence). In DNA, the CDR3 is TGTGCCAGTAGCAGGGACACTGAAGCTTTCTTT. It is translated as CASSRDTEAFF.

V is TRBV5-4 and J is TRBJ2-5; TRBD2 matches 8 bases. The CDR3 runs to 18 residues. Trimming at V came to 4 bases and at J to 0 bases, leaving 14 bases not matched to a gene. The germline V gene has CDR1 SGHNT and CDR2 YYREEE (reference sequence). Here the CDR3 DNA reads TGTGCCAGCAGCCCGGGGACTAGAGATTGGGCGTACCAAGAGACCCAGTACTTC. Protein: CASSPGTRDWAYQETQYF.

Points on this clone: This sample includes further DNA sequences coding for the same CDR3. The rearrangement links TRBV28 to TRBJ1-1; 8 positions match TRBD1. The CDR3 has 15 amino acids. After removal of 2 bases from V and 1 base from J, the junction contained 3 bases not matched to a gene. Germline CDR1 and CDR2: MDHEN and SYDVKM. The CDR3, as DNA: TGTGCCAGCAGTTTAACAGGGGGGACGAACACTGAAGCTTTCTTT. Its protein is CASSLTGGTNTEAFF.

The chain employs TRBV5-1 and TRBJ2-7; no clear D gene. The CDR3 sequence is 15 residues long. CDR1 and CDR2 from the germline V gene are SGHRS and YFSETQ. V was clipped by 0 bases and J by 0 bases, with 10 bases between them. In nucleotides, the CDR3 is TGCGCCAGCAGCTTGGAATCTTTGAGCTCCTACGAGCAGTACTTC. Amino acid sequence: CASSLESLSSYEQYF.

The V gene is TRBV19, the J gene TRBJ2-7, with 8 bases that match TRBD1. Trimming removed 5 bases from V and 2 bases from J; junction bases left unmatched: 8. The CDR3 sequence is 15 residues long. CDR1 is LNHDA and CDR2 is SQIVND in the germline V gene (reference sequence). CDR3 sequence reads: CASSYRQGLAYEQYF. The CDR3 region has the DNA TGTGCCAGTAGTTATCGACAGGGGCTTGCCTACGAGCAGTACTTC.

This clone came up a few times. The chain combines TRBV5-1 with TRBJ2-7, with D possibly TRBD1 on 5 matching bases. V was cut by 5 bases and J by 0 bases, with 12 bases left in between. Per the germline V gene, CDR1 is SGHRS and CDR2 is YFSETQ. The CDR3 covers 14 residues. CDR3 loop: CASRKDTSSYEQYF. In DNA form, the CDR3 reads TGCGCCAGCAGAAAGGACACCAGCTCCTACGAGCAGTACTTC.

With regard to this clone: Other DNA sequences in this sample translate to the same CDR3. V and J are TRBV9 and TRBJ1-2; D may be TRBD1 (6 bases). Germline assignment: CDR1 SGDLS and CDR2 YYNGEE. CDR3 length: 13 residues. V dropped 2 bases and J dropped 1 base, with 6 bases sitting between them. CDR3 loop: CASSVDSNYGYTF. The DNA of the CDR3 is TGTGCCAGCAGCGTGGACAGTAACTATGGCTACACCTTC.

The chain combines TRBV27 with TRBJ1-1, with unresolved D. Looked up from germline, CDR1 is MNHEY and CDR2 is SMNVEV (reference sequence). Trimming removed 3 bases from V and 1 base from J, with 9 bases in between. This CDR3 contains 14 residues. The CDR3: CASSFGQANTEAFF. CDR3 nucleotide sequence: TGTGCCAGCAGTTTTGGCCAGGCGAACACTGAAGCTTTCTTT.